Sequencing of this T cell receptor (beta chain) was carried out in a study of blood T cells in healthy people across ages. It was with a sample-barcoded 5' primer and a J-beta primer mix that a second PCR of roughly 6 to 11 cycles was run. Each cDNA molecule was tagged by a template-switch adaptor that had 12 random nucleotides. TCRdb reprocessed the 5' RACE reads via MiXCR and lists one record per CDR3 protein. The top ten hold about 4.1% of the sample, which has 1.5 million or so distinct CDR3 sequences, 40% to 45% seen once. Extraction of total RNA produced a minimum of 6 micrograms from each sample. In the case of this clonotype: Antigen: not known.

Study-wide results and limits: Aged donors had fewer naive CD4+ cells and lower diversity than long-lived donors. TCR beta diversity tracked closely with naive T cell percentage.

The CDR3 has 16 residues. V was clipped by 3 bases and J by 4 bases; unmatched bases: 5. Looked up from germline, CDR1 is ENHRY and CDR2 is SYGVKD. This receptor was identified in a woman in her late teens or twenties in good health. The chain has TRBV10-3 and TRBJ2-1; 11 bases are shared with TRBD2. Sequenced material: blood. DNA for the CDR3: TGTGCCATCAGTGAAGCCGGGACTAGCGGATACAATGAGCAGTTCTTC. Protein sequence: CAISEAGTSGYNEQFF.